The entry that follows covers one T cell receptor (beta chain) sequence. Deletions cut 5 bases from V and 2 bases from J, with 13 bases between. CDR1 WNHNN and CDR2 SYGVQD come from the germline V gene (reference sequence). The CDR3 contains 15 residues. This record comes from a study of CD8+CD57+ T cells in acquired aplastic anemia. Study details: Isolated CD4+ and CD8+ cells, once sorted, yielded DNA averaging approximately 3 ug.

According to the study, genomic DNA was the template for TCR beta VDJ and CDR3 profiling. TCRdb reprocessed the reads with MiXCR, giving one entry per CDR3 protein. The table includes some 170,000 distinct CDR3 sequences, 40% to 50% detected once. Patients chosen for sequencing had shown CD8+CD57+ cell expansion by flow cytometry. Patients were untreated when blood was sampled. The chain uses TRBV10-1 and TRBJ1-3; D is perhaps TRBD1 (5 bases). The sample consisted of sorted CD4+, CD8+, or CD8+CD57+ T cells (not recorded which) from PBMCs. The sequence was collected from a human donor with aplastic anemia. CDR3 nucleotide sequence: TGCGCCAGCAGTCCTAGACAGACGACTGGAAACACCATATATTTT. It specifies CASSPRQTTGNTIYF.